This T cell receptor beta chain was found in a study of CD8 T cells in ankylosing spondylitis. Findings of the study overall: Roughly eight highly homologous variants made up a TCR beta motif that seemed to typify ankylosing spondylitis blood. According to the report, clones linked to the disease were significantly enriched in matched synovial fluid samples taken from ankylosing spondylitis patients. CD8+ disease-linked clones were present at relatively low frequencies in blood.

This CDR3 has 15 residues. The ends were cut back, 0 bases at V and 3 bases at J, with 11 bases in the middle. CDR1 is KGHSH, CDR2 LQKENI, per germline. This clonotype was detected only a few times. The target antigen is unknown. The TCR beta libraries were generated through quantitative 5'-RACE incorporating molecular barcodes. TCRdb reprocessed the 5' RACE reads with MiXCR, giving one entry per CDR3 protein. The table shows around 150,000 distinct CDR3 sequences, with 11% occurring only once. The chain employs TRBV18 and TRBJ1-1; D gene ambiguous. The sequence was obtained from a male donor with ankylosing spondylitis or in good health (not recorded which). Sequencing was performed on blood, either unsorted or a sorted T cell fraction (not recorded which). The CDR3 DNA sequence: TGTGCCAGCTCACCACCAGGCGGGCCCCACACTGAAGCTTTCTTT. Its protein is CASSPPGGPHTEAFF.